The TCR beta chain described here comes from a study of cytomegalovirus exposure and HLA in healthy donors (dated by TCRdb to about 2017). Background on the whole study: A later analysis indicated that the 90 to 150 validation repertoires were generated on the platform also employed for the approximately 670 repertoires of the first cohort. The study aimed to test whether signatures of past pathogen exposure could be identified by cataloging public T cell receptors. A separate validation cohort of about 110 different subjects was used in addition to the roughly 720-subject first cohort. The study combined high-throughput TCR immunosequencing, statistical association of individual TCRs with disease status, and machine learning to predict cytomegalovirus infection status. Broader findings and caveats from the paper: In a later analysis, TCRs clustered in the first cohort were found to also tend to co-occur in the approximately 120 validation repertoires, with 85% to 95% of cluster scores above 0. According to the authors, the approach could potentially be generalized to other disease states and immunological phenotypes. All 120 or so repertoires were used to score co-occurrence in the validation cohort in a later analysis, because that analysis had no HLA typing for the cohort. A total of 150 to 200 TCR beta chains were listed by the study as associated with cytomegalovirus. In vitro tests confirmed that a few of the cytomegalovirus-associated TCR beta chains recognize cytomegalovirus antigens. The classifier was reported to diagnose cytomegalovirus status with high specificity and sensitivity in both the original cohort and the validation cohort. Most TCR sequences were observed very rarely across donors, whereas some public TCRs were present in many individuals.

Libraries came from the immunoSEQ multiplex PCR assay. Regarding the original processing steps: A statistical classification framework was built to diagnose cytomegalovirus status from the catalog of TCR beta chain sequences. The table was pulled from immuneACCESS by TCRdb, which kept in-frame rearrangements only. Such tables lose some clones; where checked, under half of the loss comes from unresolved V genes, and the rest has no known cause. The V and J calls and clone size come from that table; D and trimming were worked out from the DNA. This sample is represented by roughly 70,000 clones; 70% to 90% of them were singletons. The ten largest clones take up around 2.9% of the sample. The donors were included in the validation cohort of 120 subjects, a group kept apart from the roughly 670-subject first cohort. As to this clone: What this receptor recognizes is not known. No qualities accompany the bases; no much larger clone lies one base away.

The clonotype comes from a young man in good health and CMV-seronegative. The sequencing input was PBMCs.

CDR3 protein: CASRLTRLADTQYF. The DNA reads TGCGCCAGCAGGTTGACCCGACTGGCAGATACGCAGTATTTT. The sequence links TRBV4-1 to TRBJ2-3; the D gene is not confidently resolved. Including the terminal cysteine and phenylalanine, the CDR3 comprises 14 residues. Only the CDR3 part of the read is kept: 42 bases, read in frame from the first base. Trimming at the junction amounts to 6 bases on V and 4 bases on J, and the germline ends lie 14 bases apart. The germline V gene yields MGHRA for CDR1 and YSYEKL for CDR2.